The present entry profiles one TCR beta chain with its context. Its antigen is currently unknown. CDR1 and CDR2 (germline): SGHDN, FVKESK. The CDR3 length is 15 residues. The germline V and J ends were trimmed by 0 bases and 4 bases, with 12 bases remaining between them. The repertoire was sequenced with immunoSEQ multiplex PCR; TCRdb's copy has only in-frame clones and lacks some. Of around 200,000 clones in the sample, about 90% were seen once. This sample stems from a study of T cell responses to AZD1222 COVID-19 vaccine. Study-wide results and caveats: The donor group comprised mostly white British people and more females; the analysis possibly underestimated clonal diversity. Repertoires in all cases were sampled only once the peak T cell response had passed. Baseline seropositivity occurred in only a handful of AZD1222 recipients. CD4 TCRs covered the whole spike, strongest at regions 160-218 and 743-854.

The clonotype comes from an adult in good health. Sample: peripheral blood, taken on day 0 of AZD1222 vaccination. The chain links TRBV14 to TRBJ1-1; the D is unclear. CDR3 sequence reads: CASSQDWDYSTEAFF. The CDR3 coding sequence is TGTGCCAGCAGCCAAGATTGGGATTATAGCACTGAAGCTTTCTTT.